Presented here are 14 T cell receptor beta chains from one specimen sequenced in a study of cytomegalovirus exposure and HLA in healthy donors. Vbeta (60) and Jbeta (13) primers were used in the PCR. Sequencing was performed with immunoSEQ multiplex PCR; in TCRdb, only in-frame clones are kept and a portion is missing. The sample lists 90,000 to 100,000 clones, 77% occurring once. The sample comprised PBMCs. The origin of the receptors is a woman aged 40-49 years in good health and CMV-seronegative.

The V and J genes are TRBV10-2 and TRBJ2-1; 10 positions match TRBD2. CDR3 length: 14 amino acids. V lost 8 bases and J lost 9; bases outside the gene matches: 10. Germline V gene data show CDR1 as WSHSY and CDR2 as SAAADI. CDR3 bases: TGCGCCAGCTCCGGGACTAGCGTAGGGGGTGAGCAGTTCTTC. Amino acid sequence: CASSGTSVGGEQFF.

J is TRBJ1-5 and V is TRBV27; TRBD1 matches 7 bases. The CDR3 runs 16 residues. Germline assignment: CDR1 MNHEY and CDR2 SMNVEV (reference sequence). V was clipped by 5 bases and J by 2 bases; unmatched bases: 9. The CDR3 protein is CASSHLTGTGNQPQHF. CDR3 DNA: TGTGCCAGCAGTCACCTGACAGGGACGGGCAATCAGCCCCAGCATTTT.

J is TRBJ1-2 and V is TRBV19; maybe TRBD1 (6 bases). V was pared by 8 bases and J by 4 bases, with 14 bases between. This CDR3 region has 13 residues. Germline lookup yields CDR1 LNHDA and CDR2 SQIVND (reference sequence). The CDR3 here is CASWDTEFYGYTF. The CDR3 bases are TGTGCCAGTTGGGACACCGAATTCTATGGCTACACCTTC.

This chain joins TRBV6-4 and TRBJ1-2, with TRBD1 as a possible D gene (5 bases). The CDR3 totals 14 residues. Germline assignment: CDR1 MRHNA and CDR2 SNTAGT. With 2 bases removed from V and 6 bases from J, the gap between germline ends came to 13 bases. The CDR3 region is CASSDGAGLHGYTF. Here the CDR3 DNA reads TGTGCCAGCAGTGACGGAGCAGGGCTACATGGCTACACCTTC.

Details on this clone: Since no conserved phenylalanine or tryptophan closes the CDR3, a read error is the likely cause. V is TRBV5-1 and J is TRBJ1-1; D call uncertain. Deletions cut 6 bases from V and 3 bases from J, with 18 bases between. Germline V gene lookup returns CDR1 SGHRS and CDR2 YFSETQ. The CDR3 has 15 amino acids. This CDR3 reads CASTLGWGDYTEAFV. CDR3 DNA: TGCGCCAGCACCCTGGGATGGGGAGATTACACTGAAGCTTTCGTT.

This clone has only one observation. The CDR3 coding sequence is TGTGCCAGCAACCGGGGACAGGGGGTAACGGTTTTCCACTTT. Protein product: CASNRGQGVTVFHF. This chain uses TRBV2 with TRBJ1-6; 11 bases map to TRBD1. This CDR3 contains 14 residues. Germline V gives CDR1 SNHLY, CDR2 FYNNEI. Trimming at V came to 7 bases and at J to 17 bases, leaving 13 bases not matched to a gene.

The CDR3 bases are TGCGCCAGCAGCTTGTCTATGTCCTCTGGAAACACCATATATTTT. Protein product: CASSLSMSSGNTIYF. This chain joins TRBV5-1 and TRBJ1-3; D uncertain. The CDR3 is 15 residues long. Between the trimmed V and J ends, which lost 1 base and 0 bases, there was a span of 8 bases. Per the germline V gene, CDR1 is SGHRS and CDR2 is YFSETQ.

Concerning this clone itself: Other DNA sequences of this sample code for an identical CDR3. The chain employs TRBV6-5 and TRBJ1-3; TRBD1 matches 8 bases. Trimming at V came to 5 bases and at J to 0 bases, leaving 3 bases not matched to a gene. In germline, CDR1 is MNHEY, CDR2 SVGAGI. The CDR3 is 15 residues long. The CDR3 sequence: CASSRTGGSGNTIYF. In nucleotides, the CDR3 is TGTGCCAGCAGTAGAACAGGGGGCTCTGGAAACACCATATATTTT.

The CDR3 region is CASSLRAGGPGTDTQYF. The CDR3 nucleotides read TGTGCCAGCAGCTTAAGGGCGGGGGGGCCAGGTACAGATACGCAGTATTTT. The chain joins TRBV7-2 to TRBJ2-3; 9 bases are shared with TRBD2. This CDR3 contains 17 residues. The ends lost 2 bases at V and 3 bases at J; junction bases unmatched: 9. In germline, CDR1 is SGHTA, CDR2 FQGNSA.

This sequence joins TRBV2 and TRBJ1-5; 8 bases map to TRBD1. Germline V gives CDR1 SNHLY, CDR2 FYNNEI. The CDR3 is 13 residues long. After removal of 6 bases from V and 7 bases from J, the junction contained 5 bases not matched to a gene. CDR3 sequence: CASSDRGSQPQHF. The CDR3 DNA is TGTGCCAGCAGCGACAGGGGCAGCCAGCCCCAGCATTTT.

The CDR3 nucleotides are TGTGCCAGCAGCTTTGGGACTAGCTATGAGCAGTTCTTC. This gives the protein CASSFGTSYEQFF. The chain has TRBV5-6 and TRBJ2-1; 9 bases are shared with TRBD2. V lost 2 bases and J lost 8; bases outside the gene matches: 2. CDR3 size: 13 residues. Looked up from germline, CDR1 is SGHDT and CDR2 is YYEEEE.

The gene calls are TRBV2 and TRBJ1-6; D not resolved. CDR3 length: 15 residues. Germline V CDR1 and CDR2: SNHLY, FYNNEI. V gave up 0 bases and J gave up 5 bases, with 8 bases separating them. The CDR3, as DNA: TGTGCCAGCAGTGAAGCGTCGGTTAATAATTCACCCCTCCACTTT. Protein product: CASSEASVNNSPLHF.

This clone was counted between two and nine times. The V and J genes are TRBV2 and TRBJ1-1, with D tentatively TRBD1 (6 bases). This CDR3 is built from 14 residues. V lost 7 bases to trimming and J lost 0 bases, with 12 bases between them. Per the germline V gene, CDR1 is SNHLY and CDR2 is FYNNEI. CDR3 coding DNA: TGTGCCAGCACTCCTACAGGGCTGAACACTGAAGCTTTCTTT. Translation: CASTPTGLNTEAFF.

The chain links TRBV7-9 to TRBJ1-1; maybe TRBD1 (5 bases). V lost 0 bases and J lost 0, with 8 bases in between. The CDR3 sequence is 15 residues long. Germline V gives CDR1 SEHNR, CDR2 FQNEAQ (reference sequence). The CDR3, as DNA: TGTGCCAGCAGCTTAGCGCCAGGGATGAACACTGAAGCTTTCTTT. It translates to CASSLAPGMNTEAFF.